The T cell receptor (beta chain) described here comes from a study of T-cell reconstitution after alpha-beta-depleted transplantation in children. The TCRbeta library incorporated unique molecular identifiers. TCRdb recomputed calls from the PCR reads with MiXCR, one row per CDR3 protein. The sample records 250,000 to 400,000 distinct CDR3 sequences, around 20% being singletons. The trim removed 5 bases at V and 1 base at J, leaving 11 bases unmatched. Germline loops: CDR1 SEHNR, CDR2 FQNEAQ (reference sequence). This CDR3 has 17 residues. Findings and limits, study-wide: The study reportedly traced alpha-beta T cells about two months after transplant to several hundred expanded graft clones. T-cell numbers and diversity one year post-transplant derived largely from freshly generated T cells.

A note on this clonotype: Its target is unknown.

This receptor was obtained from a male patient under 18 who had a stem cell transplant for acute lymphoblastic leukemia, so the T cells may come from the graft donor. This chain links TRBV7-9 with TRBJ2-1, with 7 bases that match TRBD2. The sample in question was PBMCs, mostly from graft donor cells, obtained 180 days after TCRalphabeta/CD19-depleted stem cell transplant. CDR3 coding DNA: TGTGCCAGCAGCCCCCGGTGGCGGGAGAGGTCCTACAATGAGCAGTTCTTC. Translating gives CASSPRWRERSYNEQFF.